The rows below give T cell receptor beta chains drawn from one sample of a study of CD8 T cells in ankylosing spondylitis. TCRdb itself ran the 5' RACE reads through MiXCR, one entry per CDR3 protein. The sample includes under 300,000 distinct CDR3 sequences, 18% of them seen just once. Sequenced: blood, either unsorted or a sorted T cell fraction (not recorded which). The receptors were gathered from a male donor with ankylosing spondylitis or in good health (not recorded which). Each CDR3 is given with its conserved first and last residue. A D gene is named only where the DNA matches it firmly. For some rows the clone size is stated as once, few or many, or as a class when expanded; others skip it.

j_call d_call clone_size v_call cdr3_nt cdr3_aa
TRBJ2-7 NA NA TRBV20-1 TGCAGTGCTAGCAAGGCAAATTACGAGCAGTACTTC CSASKANYEQYF
TRBJ2-7 TRBD2 NA TRBV9 TGTGCCAGCAGCGAGAGCGGGAGCCCCTACGAGCAGTACTTC CASSESGSPYEQYF
TRBJ2-3 TRBD2 NA TRBV5-1 TGCGCCAGCAGCCCACGGACTAGCGGGATTTCAGATACGCAGTATTTT CASSPRTSGISDTQYF
TRBJ1-3 NA few TRBV15 TGTGCCACCAGCAGTCCACCAGGGGAAGGAAACACCATATATTTT CATSSPPGEGNTIYF
TRBJ2-7 TRBD2 few TRBV12-3/TRBV12-4 TGTGCCAGCAGTTTCAGTGGGGGAGGGCCCGAGGAGCAGTACTTC CASSFSGGGPEEQYF
TRBJ2-7 TRBD2 NA TRBV5-6 TGTGCCAGCAGCTTATTACCGGGACTAGCGGGAGGTGACGAGCAGTACTTC CASSLLPGLAGGDEQYF
TRBJ2-2 TRBD2 NA TRBV10-3 TGTGCCATCAGTGAGAGAGAGCGGGAGACGATCGGGGAGCTGTTTTTT CAISERERETIGELFF
TRBJ2-2 NA NA TRBV11-2 TGTGCCAGCAGCTTAGTGGGGGGCGGCGGGGAGCTGTTTTTT CASSLVGGGGELFF
TRBJ2-3 TRBD2 NA TRBV7-8 TGTGCCAGCAGACAAGGACTAGCGAGCACAGATACGCAGTATTTT CASRQGLASTDTQYF
TRBJ1-2 TRBD1 NA TRBV27 TGTGCCAGCAGTTTTACAGGGGTCGGCTATGGCTACACCTTC CASSFTGVGYGYTF